This T cell receptor (beta chain) stems from a study of T cells after yellow fever vaccination (dated by TCRdb to the late 2010s). Looking at the study overall: The SMART-Seq v4 Ultra Low Input RNA kit was used to prepare libraries from fractions with low cell numbers. To follow T-cell clones before and after both primary and booster YFV17D yellow fever vaccination, bulk TCR alpha and beta repertoires underwent longitudinal sequencing. Two healthy male donors, one aged 18 to 30 and one aged 30 to 40 years, were included in the cohort. Bulk PBMC replicates and cell subsets were isolated from blood drawn at multiple timepoints before and after both primary and secondary immunization. On the study overall, not on this receptor specifically: Because abundant contaminating clonotypes from the bulk population could be contained in FACS-sorted repertoires, computational filtering was required. Most clones expanded after primary vaccination (approximately 95% of CD4 and about 85% of CD8) were re-detected after the booster, suggesting that broad memory maintenance occurred. Because the study included only a couple of donors, the extent to which the findings can be generalized is limited. A small share of clonotypes occurred in both CD4 and CD8 compartments, likely arising from convergent recombination. Compared with the primary T-cell response, the secondary T-cell response was faster but weaker, reaching its peak on day 5 rather than on day 15.

Reading from cysteine to phenylalanine, the CDR3 counts 15 amino acids. Only the CDR3 DNA stays, 45 bases, in frame from base 1. The trim is 1 base for V and 9 bases for J, with a gap of 16 bases between the germline ends. In the germline V gene (reference sequence), CDR1 corresponds to LNHDA and CDR2 to SQIVND. Comment on this clonotype: Its antigen is currently not known. No base-level quality is on record; no much larger clone is a single base apart.

The treatment or condition label of this sample denotes: live attenuated yellow fever vaccine strain. At each blood-draw timepoint, two biological replicates of bulk PBMCs were collected. A standard Ficoll-Paque protocol was used to isolate PBMCs from peripheral blood. RNA was extracted with TriZol from bulk PBMCs, CD4 and CD8 fractions, and dextramer-positive and dextramer-negative fractions. Synthesis of TCR cDNA relied on 5'RACE template switching, a step that introduced a universal primer site along with unique molecular identifiers. Priming of cDNA synthesis was performed from both the TCR alpha and TCR beta constant segments. Two PCR steps were used to amplify libraries, with sample barcodes and sequencing adapters being added in the second step. Sequencing of libraries was done on Illumina HiSeq 2500 (2x100 bp) or NovaSeq (2x150 bp). As for the original processing: MIGEC handled demultiplexing of reads and collapsing into UMI consensus sequences, while MiXCR performed V(D)J alignment. Vaccine-responding clonotypes were defined with edgeR using replicate PBMC samples, requiring FDR below 0.01 and a log2 fold change above 5 up to day 15. Each bulk clonotype was labeled CD4 or CD8 based on which sequenced repertoire, CD4 or CD8, contained the clonotype at higher abundance. Using fastp trimming at Q25 and MiXCR clonotype assembly, TCRdb reanalyzed the public sequencing data and kept in-frame beta chains. Here each entry gathers all rows of one CDR3 protein and keeps the most common genes and DNA. The V and J calls come from TCRdb's annotation, not from the publication. The sample data list some 500,000 distinct CDR3 sequences, and roughly 13% of these were observed just once. Roughly 13% of the sample belongs to the ten largest clones.

This TCR came from a young man who received the YFV17D yellow fever vaccine. This sequence uses TRBV19 and TRBJ1-5; the D gene lacks a confident call. The specimen comprised PBMCs, sampled on the day of the yellow fever booster vaccination. The DNA sequence reads TGTGCCAGTAGTATAGTTTGGGGTACCCACCCGCCCCAGCATTTT. Its product reads: CASSIVWGTHPPQHF.